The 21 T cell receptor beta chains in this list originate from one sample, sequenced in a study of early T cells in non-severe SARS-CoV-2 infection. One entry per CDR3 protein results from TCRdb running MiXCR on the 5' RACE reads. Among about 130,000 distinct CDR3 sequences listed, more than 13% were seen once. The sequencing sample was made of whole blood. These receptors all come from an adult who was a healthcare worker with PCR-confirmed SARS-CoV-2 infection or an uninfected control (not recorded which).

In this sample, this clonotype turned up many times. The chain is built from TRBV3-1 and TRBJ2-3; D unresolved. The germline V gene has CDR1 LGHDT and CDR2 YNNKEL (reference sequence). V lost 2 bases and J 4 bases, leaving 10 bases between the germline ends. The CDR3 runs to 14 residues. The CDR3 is CASSQPAIPDTQYF. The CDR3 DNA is TGTGCCAGCAGCCAACCCGCGATCCCAGATACGCAGTATTTT.

The CDR3 nucleotides read TGTGCCAGCACCCAGGGGGCAGGCTATGGCTACACCTTC. It codes for CASTQGAGYGYTF. The J gene is TRBJ1-2, the V gene TRBV9, with 8 bases aligning to TRBD1. The junction had 5 bases not matched to a gene; V was cut back by 6 bases and J by 4 bases. The CDR3 is 13 residues long. The germline CDR1 and CDR2 sequences are SGDLS and YYNGEE.

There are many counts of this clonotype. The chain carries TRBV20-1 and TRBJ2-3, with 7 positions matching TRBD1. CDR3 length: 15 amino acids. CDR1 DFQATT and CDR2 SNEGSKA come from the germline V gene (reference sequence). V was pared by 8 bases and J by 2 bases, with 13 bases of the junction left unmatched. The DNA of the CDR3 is TGCAGTCTCCTCCCGACAGGGCGTGACACAGATACGCAGTATTTT. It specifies CSLLPTGRDTDTQYF.

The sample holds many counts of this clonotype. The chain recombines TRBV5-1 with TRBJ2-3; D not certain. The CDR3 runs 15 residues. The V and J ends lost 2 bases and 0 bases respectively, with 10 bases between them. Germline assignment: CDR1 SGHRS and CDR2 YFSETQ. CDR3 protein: CASSFRTPSTDTQYF. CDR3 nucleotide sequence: TGCGCCAGCAGCTTCAGGACCCCTAGCACAGATACGCAGTATTTT.

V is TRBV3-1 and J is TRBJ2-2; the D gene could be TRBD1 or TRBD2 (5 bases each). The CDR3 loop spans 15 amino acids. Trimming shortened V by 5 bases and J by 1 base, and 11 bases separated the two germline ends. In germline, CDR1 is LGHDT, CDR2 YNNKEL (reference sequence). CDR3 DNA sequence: TGTGCCAGCAGCGAACGGGGCCAGAACACCGGGGAGCTGTTTTTT. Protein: CASSERGQNTGELFF.

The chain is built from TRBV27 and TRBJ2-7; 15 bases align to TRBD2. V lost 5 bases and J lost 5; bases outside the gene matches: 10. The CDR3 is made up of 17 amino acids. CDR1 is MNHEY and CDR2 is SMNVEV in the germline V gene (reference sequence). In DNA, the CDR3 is TGTGCCAGCAGTCGGACTAGCGGGGGGGCATTTCACGACGAGCAGTACTTC. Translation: CASSRTSGGAFHDEQYF.

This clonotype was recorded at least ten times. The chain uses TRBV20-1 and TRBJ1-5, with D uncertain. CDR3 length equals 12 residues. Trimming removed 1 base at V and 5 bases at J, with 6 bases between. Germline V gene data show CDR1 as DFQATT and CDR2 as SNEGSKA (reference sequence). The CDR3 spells CSARGPDQPQHF. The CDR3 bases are TGCAGTGCTAGAGGACCGGATCAGCCCCAGCATTTT.

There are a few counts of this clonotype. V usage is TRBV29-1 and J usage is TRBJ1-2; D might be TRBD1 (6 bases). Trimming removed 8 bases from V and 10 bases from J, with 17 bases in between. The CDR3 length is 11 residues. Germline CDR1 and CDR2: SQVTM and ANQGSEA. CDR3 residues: CSLKTGFDYTF. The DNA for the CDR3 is TGCAGCCTAAAGACAGGATTCGACTACACCTTC.

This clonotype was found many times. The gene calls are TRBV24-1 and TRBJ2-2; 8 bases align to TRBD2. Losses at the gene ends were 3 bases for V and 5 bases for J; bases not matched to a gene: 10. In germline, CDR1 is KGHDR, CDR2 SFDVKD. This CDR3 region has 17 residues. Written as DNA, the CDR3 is TGTGCCACCAGTGATCCCATGTCAGCGGGGGTTACCGGGGAGCTGTTTTTT. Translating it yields CATSDPMSAGVTGELFF.

CDR3 in DNA: TGCAGCGTTGAAGTGACTAGAGGCGAGCAGTACTTC. Protein: CSVEVTRGEQYF. The rearrangement joins TRBV29-1 to TRBJ2-7, with a possible D match to TRBD2 (6 bases). This CDR3 has 12 residues. Between the trimmed V and J ends, which lost 1 base and 6 bases, there was a span of 10 bases. The germline V gene encodes CDR1 SQVTM and CDR2 ANQGSEA.

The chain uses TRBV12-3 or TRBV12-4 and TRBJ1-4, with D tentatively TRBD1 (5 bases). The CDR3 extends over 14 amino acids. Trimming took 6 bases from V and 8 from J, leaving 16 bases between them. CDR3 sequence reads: CASSGGARGEKLFF. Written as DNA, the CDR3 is TGTGCCAGCAGCGGGGGTGCAAGAGGGGAAAAACTGTTTTTT.

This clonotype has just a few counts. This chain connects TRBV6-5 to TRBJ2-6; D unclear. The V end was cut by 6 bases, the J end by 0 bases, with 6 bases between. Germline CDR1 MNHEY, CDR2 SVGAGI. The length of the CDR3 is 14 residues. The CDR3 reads CASRRPSGANVLTF. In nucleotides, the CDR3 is TGTGCCAGCAGACGGCCCTCTGGGGCCAACGTCCTGACTTTC.

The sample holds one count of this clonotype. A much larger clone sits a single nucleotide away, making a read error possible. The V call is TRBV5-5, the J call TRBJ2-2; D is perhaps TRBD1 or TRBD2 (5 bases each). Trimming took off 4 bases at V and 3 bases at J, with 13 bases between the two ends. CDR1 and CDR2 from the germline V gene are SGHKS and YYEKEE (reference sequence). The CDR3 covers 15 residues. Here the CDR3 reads CASSTPGAHTGELFF. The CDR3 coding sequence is TGTGCCAGCAGCACCCCCGGGGCGCACACCGGGGAGCTGTTTTTT.

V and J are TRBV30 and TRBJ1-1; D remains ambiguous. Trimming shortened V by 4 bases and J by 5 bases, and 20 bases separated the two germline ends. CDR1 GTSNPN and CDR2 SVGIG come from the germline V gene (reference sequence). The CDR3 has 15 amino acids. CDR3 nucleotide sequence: TGTGCCTGGAATCACCCGCGGTTCTCAAAGACTGAAGCTTTCTTT. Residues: CAWNHPRFSKTEAFF.

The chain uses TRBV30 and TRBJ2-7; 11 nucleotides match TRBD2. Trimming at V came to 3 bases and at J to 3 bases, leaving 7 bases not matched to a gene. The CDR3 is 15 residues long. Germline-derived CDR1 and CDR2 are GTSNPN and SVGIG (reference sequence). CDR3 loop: CAWRGLGLAGYEQYF. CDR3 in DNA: TGTGCCTGGAGGGGCCTCGGACTAGCGGGCTACGAGCAGTACTTC.

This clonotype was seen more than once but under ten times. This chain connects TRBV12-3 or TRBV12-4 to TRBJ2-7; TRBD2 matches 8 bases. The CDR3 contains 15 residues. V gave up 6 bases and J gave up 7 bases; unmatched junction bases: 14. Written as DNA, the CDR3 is TGTGCCAGCAGCCCGTCGGGACTCCGGGGGGGAGAGCAGTACTTC. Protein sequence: CASSPSGLRGGEQYF.

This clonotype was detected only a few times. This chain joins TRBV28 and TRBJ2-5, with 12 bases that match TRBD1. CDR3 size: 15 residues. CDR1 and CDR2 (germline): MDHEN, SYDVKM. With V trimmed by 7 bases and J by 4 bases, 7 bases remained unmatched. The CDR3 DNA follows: TGTGCCAGCACAGCGGGACAGGGGGCTCGAGAGACCCAGTACTTC. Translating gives CASTAGQGARETQYF.

The CDR3 spells CASSARPGLGTDTQYF. The DNA for the CDR3 is TGTGCCAGCAGCGCACGTCCGGGACTAGGCACAGATACGCAGTATTTT. This rearrangement joins TRBV11-2 to TRBJ2-3; 8 nucleotides agree with TRBD2. There are 16 residues in the CDR3. Germline CDR1 and CDR2: SGHAT and FQNNGV. The V segment lost 5 bases and the J segment 1 base; nucleotides outside the gene matches: 8.

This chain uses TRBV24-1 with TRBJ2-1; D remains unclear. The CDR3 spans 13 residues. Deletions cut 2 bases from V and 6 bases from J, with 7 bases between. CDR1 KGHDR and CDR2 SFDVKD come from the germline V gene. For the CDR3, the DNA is TGTGCCACCAGTGATTCTGGTGGCAATGAGCAGTTCTTC. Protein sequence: CATSDSGGNEQFF.

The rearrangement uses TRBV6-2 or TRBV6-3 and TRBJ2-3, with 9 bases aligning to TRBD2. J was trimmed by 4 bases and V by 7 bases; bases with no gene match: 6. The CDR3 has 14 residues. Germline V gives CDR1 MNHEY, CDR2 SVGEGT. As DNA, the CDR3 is TGTGCCAGCACTTCGGGGACTAGCTCAGATACGCAGTATTTT. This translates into CASTSGTSSDTQYF.

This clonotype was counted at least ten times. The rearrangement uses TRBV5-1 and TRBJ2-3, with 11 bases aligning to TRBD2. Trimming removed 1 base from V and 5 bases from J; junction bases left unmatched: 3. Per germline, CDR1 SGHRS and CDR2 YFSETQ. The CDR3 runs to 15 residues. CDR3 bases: TGCGCCAGCAGCTTGTCGCTAGCGGGGGGAGATACGCAGTATTTT. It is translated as CASSLSLAGGDTQYF. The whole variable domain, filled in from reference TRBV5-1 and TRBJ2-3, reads KAGVTQTPRYLIKTRGQQVTLSCSPISGHRSVSWYQQTPGQGLQFLFEYFSETQRNKGNFPGRFSGRQFSNSRSEMNVSTLELGDSALYLCASSLSLAGGDTQYFGPGTRLTVL.